In this sample, the clone carrying this T cell receptor beta chain turned up many times. The antigen remains undetermined. The sample is drawn from a study of T cells after yellow fever vaccination. Study-wide findings and caveats: Most clones from primary vaccination resurfaced after the booster (approximately 97% CD4, approximately 88% CD8). The secondary response was weaker, and its peak arrived faster, on day 5 versus 15.

V lost 0 bases and J lost 11, with 19 bases in between. The V gene's germline CDR1 is MGHRA and CDR2 YSYEKL. The CDR3 has 16 residues. In making TCR cDNA, 5'RACE template switching added a universal primer site and UMIs to it. MiXCR, applied by TCRdb to the 5' RACE reads, yields one record per CDR3 protein. The sample yields some 120,000 distinct CDR3 sequences, about 7.4% seen once. This receptor was taken from a man between 18 and 35 years old who received the YFV17D yellow fever vaccine. The chain couples TRBV4-1 to TRBJ1-4, with D unresolved. This specimen consisted of CD4+ T cells sorted from PBMCs, obtained 10 days after the first yellow fever vaccination. CDR3 nucleotides: TGCGCCAGCAGCCAAGATACGAATGTCGCCAGGAGGAAACTGTTTTTT. Protein sequence: CASSQDTNVARRKLFF.